Following are 31 T cell receptor beta chains from one sample sequenced in a study of blood T cell repertoires in COVID-19. Sequenced by immunoSEQ multiplex PCR; TCRdb stores in-frame clones only, minus some. This table holds 200,000 to 250,000 clones, around 83% found once. The sequenced sample was peripheral blood. The receptor set was obtained from a man under 40 who had recovered from COVID-19.

A single count supports this clone. The rearrangement uses TRBV5-4 and TRBJ1-4, with a weak D call TRBD1 (6 bases). CDR3 length: 14 amino acids. In germline, CDR1 is SGHNT, CDR2 YYREEE (reference sequence). The V and J ends lost 7 bases and 4 bases respectively, with 14 bases between them. The CDR3 DNA sequence: TGTGCCAGCGGGTCGACAGGCCATAATGAAAAACTGTTTTTT. Translated, it gives CASGSTGHNEKLFF.

This chain joins TRBV12-5 and TRBJ2-3, with TRBD2 matching 9 bases. Trimming removed 3 bases from V and 3 bases from J; junction bases left unmatched: 13. Germline assignment: CDR1 LGHNT and CDR2 FRNRAP. This CDR3 is 18 amino acids long. Here the CDR3 DNA reads TGTGCTAGTGGTTTCCCTCGGATTGGCGGGGGGGCAACAGATACGCAGTATTTT. It encodes CASGFPRIGGGATDTQYF.

The chain uses TRBV18 and TRBJ1-5, with a weak D call TRBD1 (5 bases). This CDR3 spans 14 amino acids. Per the germline V gene, CDR1 is KGHSH and CDR2 is LQKENI. V dropped 5 bases and J dropped 0 bases, with 8 bases sitting between them. The CDR3 sequence is CASSSDSSNQPQHF. The CDR3 coding sequence is TGTGCCAGCTCATCAGACAGTAGCAATCAGCCCCAGCATTTT. The variable domain in full, completed from reference TRBV18 and TRBJ1-5, reads NAGVMQNPRHLVRRRGQEARLRCSPMKGHSHVYWYRQLPEEGLKFMVYLQKENIIDESGMPKERFSAEFPKEGPSILRIQQVVRGDSAAYFCASSSDSSNQPQHFGDGTRLSIL.

The chain employs TRBV19 and TRBJ2-1, with 8 nucleotides matching TRBD2. CDR3 length: 14 amino acids. CDR1 is LNHDA and CDR2 is SQIVND in the germline V gene (reference sequence). Trimming took 6 bases from V and 2 from J; bases not matched to a gene: 3. For the CDR3, the DNA is TGTGCCAGTAGAACCGGGAGGGCCTACAATGAGCAGTTCTTC. Protein sequence: CASRTGRAYNEQFF.

The chain recombines TRBV3-1 (or the pseudogene TRBV3-2) with TRBJ1-1, with 10 bases matching TRBD1. The ends lost 4 bases at V and 11 bases at J; junction bases unmatched: 7. Germline values: CDR1 LGHDT, CDR2 YNNKEL (reference sequence). The length of the CDR3 is 13 residues. The CDR3 DNA reads as TGTGCCAGCAGCCTACGACCGACAGGGGGCGCTTTCTTT. Its translation is CASSLRPTGGAFF.

The V call is TRBV21-1, the J call TRBJ2-3; no DNA check was done on the table's D call, TRBD2. TRBV21-1 is recorded as a pseudogene. The CDR3 runs to 14 residues. CDR3 sequence (DNA): TGTGCCAGCAGCAAAGGTATAAACACAGATACGCAGTATTTT. This gives the protein CASSKGINTDTQYF.

V usage is TRBV7-3 and J usage is TRBJ2-5; TRBD2 matches 13 bases. The V gene's germline CDR1 is SGHTA and CDR2 FQGTGA. The CDR3 has 16 residues. J lost 3 bases, V lost 4 bases, and 5 bases had no gene match. CDR3 protein: CASSYRTSGGKETQYF. The CDR3 DNA follows: TGTGCCAGCAGCTACCGGACTAGCGGGGGAAAAGAGACCCAGTACTTC.

The V call is TRBV12-3 or TRBV12-4, the J call TRBJ2-7; D gene unclear. V lost 6 bases, J lost 7 bases, and 16 bases lay in between. The length of the CDR3 is 13 residues. CDR3 amino acids: CASSPPNAREQYF. For the CDR3, the DNA is TGTGCCAGCAGCCCACCGAACGCGAGGGAGCAGTACTTC.

CDR3 in DNA: TGTGCCAGCAGTCCAGCGGGGGGTAGGGAGACCCAGTACTTC. The encoded protein is CASSPAGGRETQYF. The rearrangement joins TRBV5-4 to TRBJ2-5; 9 nucleotides align to TRBD2. V dropped 5 bases and J dropped 5; count of bases not matched to a gene: 7. This CDR3 comprises 14 residues. The germline V gene encodes CDR1 SGHNT and CDR2 YYREEE (reference sequence).

The chain couples TRBV10-3 to TRBJ2-1; the match to TRBD2 covers 7 bases. The CDR3 is 15 amino acids. The germline gives CDR1 ENHRY, CDR2 SYGVKD. Unmatched junction bases numbered 9, after V lost 6 bases and J lost 4 bases. CDR3 coding DNA: TGTGCCATCAGGAAGACTAGCACGGGATACAATGAGCAGTTCTTC. Encoded protein: CAIRKTSTGYNEQFF.

The V call is TRBV19, the J call TRBJ1-5, with 10 bases matching TRBD1. The V gene end was trimmed by 6 bases and the J gene end by 6 bases; junction bases not matched to a gene: 2. This CDR3 spans 13 amino acids. CDR1 is LNHDA and CDR2 is SQIVND in the germline V gene (reference sequence). Here the CDR3 reads CASRTGGTQPQHF. Written as DNA, the CDR3 is TGTGCCAGTAGGACAGGGGGCACTCAGCCCCAGCATTTT.

The chain employs TRBV2 and TRBJ1-4; tentative D call: TRBD1 (5 bases). Trimming left V 5 bases short and J 10 bases short, with 20 bases between. Germline CDR1 and CDR2: SNHLY and FYNNEI. CDR3 length: 15 amino acids. CDR3 region: CASSPWTLGVGKLFF. The CDR3 nucleotides are TGTGCCAGCAGTCCCTGGACATTGGGCGTTGGAAAACTGTTTTTT.

The chain has TRBV28 and TRBJ1-4, with D unresolved. Germline lookup yields CDR1 MDHEN and CDR2 SYDVKM. V dropped 6 bases and J dropped 0 bases, with 2 bases sitting between them. This CDR3 has 12 residues. The CDR3 nucleotides read TGTGCCAGCAGCACAACTAATGAAAAACTGTTTTTT. This encodes CASSTTNEKLFF.

V gene TRBV6-6 combines with J gene TRBJ2-7, with 9 bases that match TRBD2. The CDR3 has 14 residues. Germline V lookup: CDR1 MNHNY, CDR2 SVGAGI (reference sequence). The V gene end was trimmed by 1 base and the J gene end by 4 bases; junction bases not matched to a gene: 2. CDR3 in amino acids: CASSYYSGGYEQYV. CDR3 sequence (DNA): TGTGCCAGCAGTTACTATAGCGGGGGATACGAGCAGTACGTC.

The table lists this clone with a count of one. V usage is TRBV5-1 and J usage is TRBJ2-1, with D possibly matching TRBD1 (5 bases). Germline V gene lookup returns CDR1 SGHRS and CDR2 YFSETQ. Trimming left V 7 bases short and J 0 bases short, with 14 bases between. The CDR3 covers 15 residues. The CDR3 nucleotides are TGCGCCAGCGAGCCGACAGTAAGCTCCTACAATGAGCAGTTCTTC. It encodes CASEPTVSSYNEQFF.

The chain combines TRBV5-5 with TRBJ2-5; 7 positions match TRBD2. Trimming at V came to 2 bases and at J to 4 bases, leaving 5 bases not matched to a gene. This CDR3 contains 14 residues. Germline V gene sequence: CDR1 SGHKS, CDR2 YYEKEE (reference sequence). The CDR3 spells CASSLSSGVETQYF. CDR3 nucleotides: TGTGCCAGCAGCTTATCCAGCGGGGTAGAGACCCAGTACTTC.

V is TRBV10-3 and J is TRBJ2-3; 11 nucleotides align to TRBD2. Germline CDR1 ENHRY, CDR2 SYGVKD. V was pared by 6 bases and J by 5 bases, with 10 bases of the junction left unmatched. The CDR3 runs 16 residues. Here the CDR3 DNA reads TGTGCCATCAGCCTAACTAGCGGGGGCTCCCTAGATACGCAGTATTTT. Protein: CAISLTSGGSLDTQYF.

This clone was seen a few times. This chain joins TRBV11-2 and TRBJ2-3; D possibly corresponds to TRBD1 (6 bases). Trimming cost V 3 bases and J 3 bases, with 7 bases left between them. The CDR3 extends over 13 amino acids. The germline V gene has CDR1 SGHAT and CDR2 FQNNGV. CDR3 bases: TGTGCCAGCAGCTTCAGGGGTACAGATACGCAGTATTTT. The encoded protein is CASSFRGTDTQYF.

This chain uses TRBV5-6 with TRBJ2-2, with 7 bases identical to TRBD1. The CDR3 contains 16 residues. CDR1 SGHDT and CDR2 YYEEEE come from the germline V gene. With V trimmed by 0 bases and J by 4 bases, 6 bases remained unmatched. CDR3 in amino acids: CASSLVDRVSTGELFF. CDR3 in DNA: TGTGCCAGCAGCTTGGTAGACAGGGTTAGCACCGGGGAGCTGTTTTTT.

The chain is built from TRBV28 and TRBJ1-5, with a tentative D call TRBD1 (6 bases). This CDR3 region has 16 residues. V gave up 3 bases and J gave up 1 base, with 13 bases separating them. The germline CDR1 and CDR2 sequences are MDHEN and SYDVKM. The CDR3 DNA sequence: TGTGCCAGCAGTTTGTTCTATGGGGGCAGCAATCAGCCCCAGCATTTT. Translation gives CASSLFYGGSNQPQHF.

The V and J genes are TRBV7-6 and TRBJ2-6, with TRBD2 identical over 15 bases. Germline values: CDR1 SGHVS, CDR2 FNYEAQ. The CDR3 is made up of 19 amino acids. J was trimmed by 1 base and V by 5 bases; bases with no gene match: 6. The DNA for the CDR3 is TGTGCCAGCAGCCCAGGACTAGCGGGGGGGCATTCTGGGGCCAACGTCCTGACTTTC. It is translated as CASSPGLAGGHSGANVLTF. The whole variable domain, remainder taken from reference TRBV7-6 and TRBJ2-6, is GAGVSQSPRYKVTKRGQDVALRCDPISGHVSLYWYRQALGQGPEFLTYFNYEAQQDKSGLPNDRFSAERPEGSISTLTIQRTEQRDSAMYRCASSPGLAGGHSGANVLTFGAGSRLTVL.

This chain uses TRBV24-1 with TRBJ2-5, with 9 bases fitting TRBD2. The V gene's germline CDR1 is KGHDR and CDR2 SFDVKD. This CDR3 region has 16 residues. V lost 4 bases, J lost 5 bases, and 10 bases stayed unmatched. The CDR3: CATSDPAGGRRETQYF. The CDR3 nucleotides are TGTGCCACCAGTGACCCGGCGGGGGGGCGGAGGGAGACCCAGTACTTC.

The rearrangement links TRBV11-2 to TRBJ2-5, with a weak D call TRBD1 (6 bases). Trimming left V 3 bases short and J 2 bases short, with 10 bases between. The V gene's germline CDR1 is SGHAT and CDR2 FQNNGV. The CDR3 runs 14 residues. CDR3 amino acids: CASSFWTEQETQYF. The CDR3 DNA sequence: TGTGCCAGCAGCTTCTGGACAGAACAAGAGACCCAGTACTTC.

The rearrangement joins TRBV29-1 to TRBJ2-7; tentatively, D is TRBD1 (6 bases). V lost 6 bases, J lost 0 bases, and 9 bases lay in between. Germline V lookup: CDR1 SQVTM, CDR2 ANQGSEA. The CDR3 totals 12 residues. This chain's CDR3 is CSVRDNSYEQYF. In DNA form, the CDR3 reads TGCAGCGTGAGGGACAACTCCTACGAGCAGTACTTC.

V and J are TRBV5-1 and TRBJ2-5; 9 positions agree with TRBD1. Germline CDR1 SGHRS, CDR2 YFSETQ. Trimming cost V 5 bases and J 5 bases; bases outside gene matches: 10. The CDR3 runs to 15 residues. CDR3 coding DNA: TGCGCCAGCAGACCACCGGGACAGGGTGTGGAGACCCAGTACTTC. Its translation: CASRPPGQGVETQYF.

This chain uses TRBV13 with TRBJ1-4; TRBD1 agrees at 10 bases. This CDR3 is 15 amino acids long. CDR1 PRHDT and CDR2 FYEKMQ come from the germline V gene (reference sequence). Losses at the gene ends were 5 bases for V and 3 bases for J; bases not matched to a gene: 3. The DNA for the CDR3 is TGTGCCAGCAGCCGGGACAGGGGAGCTAATGAAAAACTGTTTTTT. Amino acid sequence: CASSRDRGANEKLFF.

Only a few counts were recorded for this clone. The chain recombines TRBV5-1 with TRBJ1-2, with 9 bases lining up with TRBD1. Trimming cost V 0 bases and J 3 bases; bases outside gene matches: 12. The CDR3 is 18 residues long. From germline, CDR1 is SGHRS and CDR2 YFSETQ. The CDR3 loop is CASSLDPSGTGSHYGYTF. The CDR3 DNA sequence: TGCGCCAGCAGCTTGGATCCTTCCGGGACAGGGTCCCACTATGGCTACACCTTC.

This chain links TRBV2 with TRBJ2-7, with a tentative D call TRBD2 (5 bases). CDR1 and CDR2 from the germline V gene are SNHLY and FYNNEI. Trimming removed 6 bases from V and 0 bases from J, with 18 bases in between. There are 16 residues in the CDR3. The DNA for the CDR3 is TGTGCCAGCAGGCGGCCTCTAGCTGAGAGCTCCTACGAGCAGTACTTC. Translating gives CASRRPLAESSYEQYF.

This chain uses TRBV12-3 or TRBV12-4 with TRBJ2-5; TRBD1 matches 7 bases. With 7 bases clipped from V and 3 bases from J, the junction kept 5 bases outside the gene matches. The CDR3 runs 13 residues. The CDR3: CASTPGTEETQYF. CDR3 in DNA: TGTGCCAGCACACCCGGGACAGAAGAGACCCAGTACTTC.

This clone occurred once. This chain links TRBV14 with TRBJ2-7; no firm D call. Germline CDR1 SGHDN, CDR2 FVKESK. The V and J ends lost 0 bases and 3 bases respectively, with 6 bases between them. The CDR3 totals 13 residues. CDR3 sequence: CASSQDLYYEQYF. CDR3 coding DNA: TGTGCCAGCAGCCAAGACTTATACTACGAGCAGTACTTC.

This chain connects TRBV5-6 to TRBJ1-2; TRBD1 agrees at 12 bases. The CDR3 is 16 residues long. From germline, CDR1 is SGHDT and CDR2 YYEEEE. Trimming removed 4 bases from V and 1 base from J; junction bases left unmatched: 5. This CDR3 reads CASSLGQGAINYGYTF. CDR3 DNA sequence: TGTGCCAGCAGCCTGGGACAGGGGGCAATTAACTATGGCTACACCTTC. The variable domain in full, completed from reference TRBV5-6 and TRBJ1-2, reads DAGVTQSPTHLIKTRGQQVTLRCSPKSGHDTVSWYQQALGQGPQFIFQYYEEEERQRGNFPDRFSGHQFPNYSSELNVNALLLGDSALYLCASSLGQGAINYGYTFGSGTRLTVV.